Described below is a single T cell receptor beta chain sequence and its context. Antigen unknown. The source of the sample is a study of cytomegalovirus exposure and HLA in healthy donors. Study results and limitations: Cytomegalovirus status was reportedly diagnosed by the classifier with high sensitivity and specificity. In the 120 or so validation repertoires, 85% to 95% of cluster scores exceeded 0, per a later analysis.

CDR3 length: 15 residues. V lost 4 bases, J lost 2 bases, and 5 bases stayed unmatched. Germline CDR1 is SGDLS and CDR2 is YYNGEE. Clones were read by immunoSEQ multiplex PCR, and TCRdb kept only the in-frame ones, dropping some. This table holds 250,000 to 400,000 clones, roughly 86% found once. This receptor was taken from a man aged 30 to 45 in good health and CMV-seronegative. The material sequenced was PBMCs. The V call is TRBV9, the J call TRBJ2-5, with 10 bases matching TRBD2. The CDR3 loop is CASSPSAGGQETQYF. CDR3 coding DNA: TGTGCCAGCAGCCCCTCAGCGGGGGGGCAAGAGACCCAGTACTTC.